This T cell receptor (beta chain) was found in a study of CD8 T cells in ankylosing spondylitis. From the 5' RACE reads, TCRdb called clonotypes with MiXCR, one entry per CDR3 protein. The table shows a few hundred thousand distinct CDR3 sequences, with about 18% occurring only once. This CDR3 has 14 residues. The junction had 2 bases not matched to a gene; V was cut back by 3 bases and J by 2 bases. This clonotype came up once. V is TRBV12-3 or TRBV12-4 and J is TRBJ2-3; 7 bases match TRBD1. This sequence originates from a male donor with ankylosing spondylitis or in good health (not recorded which). The sequenced sample was blood, either unsorted or a sorted T cell fraction (not recorded which). The CDR3: CASSFGTDTDTQYF. Here the CDR3 DNA reads TGTGCCAGCAGTTTCGGGACAGACACAGATACGCAGTATTTT.